These 10 T cell receptor beta chains share one sample of origin, sequenced in a study of blood T cells in healthy people across ages. A J-beta primer mix and a sample-barcoded 5' primer were used in a second PCR of about 7 to 11 cycles. TCRdb re-called the 5' RACE reads through MiXCR, storing one row per CDR3 protein. The sample yields about 800,000 distinct CDR3 sequences, roughly 50% seen once. Sequenced material: blood. The source is a man aged 25 to 45 in good health.

With respect to this clonotype: At one end the junction does not follow the germline gene, possibly because of a read error. This rearrangement joins TRBV27 to TRBJ2-1; D is ambiguous. The CDR3 consists of 15 residues. Germline CDR1 MNHEY, CDR2 SMNVEV (reference sequence). The DNA for the CDR3 is TGTGCCAGCAGTTTAACCCCACCCGACAACAAAGAGCAGTTCTTC. Translation gives CASSLTPPDNKEQFF.

The chain links TRBV5-1 to TRBJ2-1; D may be TRBD1 (5 bases). The J call may be wrong; the DNA end is better matched by TRBJ2-7. This CDR3 region has 13 residues. CDR1 SGHRS and CDR2 YFSETQ come from the germline V gene. Written as DNA, the CDR3 is TGCGCCAGCAGCTACATTGGGGCTCACGAGCAGTACTTC. Translating gives CASSYIGAHEQYF.

CDR3 coding DNA: TGTGCCAGCAGCCAGGAAGTTACTGAAGCTTTCTTT. Its translation: CASSQEVTEAFF. The chain has TRBV3-1 and TRBJ1-1, with no clear D. V lost 3 bases, J lost 5 bases, and 7 bases lay in between. There are 12 residues in the CDR3. The germline CDR1 and CDR2 sequences are LGHDT and YNNKEL (reference sequence). The complete variable domain, with remaining parts taken from reference TRBV3-1 and TRBJ1-1, reads DTAVSQTPKYLVTQMGNDKSIKCEQNLGHDTMYWYKQDSKKFLKIMFSYNNKELIINETVPNRFSPKSPDKAHLNLHINSLELGDSAVYFCASSQEVTEAFFGQGTRLTVV.

A few counts support this clonotype. The V call is TRBV4-2, the J call TRBJ2-5, with D maybe TRBD2 (5 bases). The CDR3 loop spans 14 amino acids. Germline-derived CDR1 and CDR2 are LGHNA and YNFKEQ. V was trimmed by 0 bases and J by 3 bases, leaving 8 bases between them. The CDR3 DNA sequence: TGTGCCAGCAGCCAAGACGGACTGGAAGAGACCCAGTACTTC. Encoded protein: CASSQDGLEETQYF.

This clonotype was seen more than once but under ten times. The chain links TRBV15 to TRBJ2-1; 7 nucleotides agree with TRBD2. Unmatched junction bases numbered 6, after V lost 0 bases and J lost 4 bases. The CDR3 consists of 16 residues. Germline assignment: CDR1 LNHNV and CDR2 YYDKDF (reference sequence). The CDR3 nucleotides read TGTGCCACCAGCAGAGATCCTAGCGGAATTTACAATGAGCAGTTCTTC. This codes for CATSRDPSGIYNEQFF.

This clonotype was observed a handful of times. The chain combines TRBV7-9 with TRBJ2-1, with D possibly matching TRBD1 (6 bases). This CDR3 has 12 residues. Germline V gives CDR1 SEHNR, CDR2 FQNEAQ (reference sequence). The ends were cut back, 11 bases at V and 5 bases at J, with 13 bases in the middle. CDR3 residues: CAVRGSNNEQFF. The CDR3 coding sequence is TGTGCCGTCAGGGGCTCGAACAATGAGCAGTTCTTC.

This chain joins TRBV11-1 and TRBJ2-7, with D unclear. From germline, CDR1 is SGHAT and CDR2 FQDESV (reference sequence). V was cut by 1 base and J by 7 bases, with 20 bases left in between. The CDR3 has 16 residues. Here the CDR3 DNA reads TGTGCCAGCAGCTTAGACGGAAACCCAGTAAGCAATGAGCAGTACTTC. It encodes CASSLDGNPVSNEQYF.

CDR3 residues: CASQGKETQYF. As DNA, the CDR3 is TGTGCCAGTCAGGGGAAAGAGACCCAGTACTTC. The V gene is TRBV27, the J gene TRBJ2-5; possible D gene TRBD1, 6 bases. This CDR3 has 11 amino acids. The V end lost 9 bases, the J end lost 3 bases, and 8 bases lay between the germline ends. Per the germline V gene, CDR1 is MNHEY and CDR2 is SMNVEV (reference sequence).

The J gene is TRBJ1-2, the V gene TRBV13, with D tentatively TRBD1 (5 bases). The germline V gene has CDR1 PRHDT and CDR2 FYEKMQ (reference sequence). The CDR3 runs 13 residues. Trimming took 5 bases from V and 4 from J, leaving 11 bases between them. The CDR3 protein is CASSAGHLYGYTF. CDR3 DNA: TGTGCCAGCAGCGCCGGACACCTCTATGGCTACACCTTC.

In regard to this clonotype: Germline and junction disagree at one end, which may indicate a read error. The chain has TRBV9 and TRBJ2-3; TRBD2 aligns across 7 bases. Germline CDR1 reads SGDLS; CDR2 reads YYNGEE. This CDR3 region has 15 residues. CDR3 sequence: CASSVGGRGGDTQYF. In DNA, the CDR3 is TGTGCCAGCAGTGTAGGAGGGAGGGGCGGAGATACGCAGTATTTT.